The T cell receptor beta chain described here comes from a study of T cells in localized non-small cell lung cancer. Repertoires were generated with immunoSEQ multiplex PCR, while TCRdb's copy carries only in-frame clones and drops some. In the table there are about 52,000 clones, 85% to 90% of which are singletons. Study results and limitations: Elevated circulating T cell density in blood was associated with longer overall survival. There was higher T cell clonality in uninvolved adjacent lung than in tumor, and it was highest there. Sequencing was restricted to one tumor region; therefore, heterogeneity remains possible. The appearance of a median 57 of the top 100 tumor clones was seen in adjacent lung.

About this clone: The antigen remains unidentified.

Germline-derived CDR1 and CDR2 are SGHRS and YFSETQ. V trimming: 5 bases; J trimming: 0 bases; junction bases outside the gene matches: 13. The CDR3 consists of 17 residues. Sequences were derived from PBMCs, sampled before any cancer treatment. The receptor's source is a female donor with stage II lung adenocarcinoma. This chain joins TRBV5-1 and TRBJ2-7, with 8 nucleotides matching TRBD1. The CDR3 sequence: CASRAETGALASYEQYF. The DNA for the CDR3 is TGCGCCAGCAGGGCGGAGACAGGGGCTTTGGCCTCCTACGAGCAGTACTTC.